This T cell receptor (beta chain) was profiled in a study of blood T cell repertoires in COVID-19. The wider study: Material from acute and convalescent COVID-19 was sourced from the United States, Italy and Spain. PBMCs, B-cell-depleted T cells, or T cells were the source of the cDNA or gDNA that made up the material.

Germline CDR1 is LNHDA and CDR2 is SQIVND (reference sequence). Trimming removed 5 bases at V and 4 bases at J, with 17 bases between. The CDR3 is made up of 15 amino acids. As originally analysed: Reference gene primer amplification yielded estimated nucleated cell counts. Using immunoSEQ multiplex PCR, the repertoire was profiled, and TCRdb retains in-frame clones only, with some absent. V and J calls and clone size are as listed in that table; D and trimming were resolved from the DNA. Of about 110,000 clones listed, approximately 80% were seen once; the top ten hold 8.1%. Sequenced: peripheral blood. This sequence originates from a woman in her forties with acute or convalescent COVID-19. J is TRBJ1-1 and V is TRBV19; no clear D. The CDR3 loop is CASSPGKVTVTEAFF. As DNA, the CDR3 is TGTGCCAGTAGTCCAGGCAAAGTTACCGTCACTGAAGCTTTCTTT.